This T cell receptor beta chain was captured by sequencing in a study of shared clonotypes between healthy human individuals. Study-wide background: The cohort had two women and a few men, ages 18 to 49. Study-wide results and limits: Generally, naive subsets (rather than memory subsets) showed larger estimated richness.

Every one of the donors was a Caucasian adult that lived in Nashville, Tennessee. Division of CD4+ cells produced a CD45RA+ naive subset and a CD45RA-negative memory subset. Clones were read by immunoSEQ multiplex PCR, and TCRdb kept only the in-frame ones, dropping some. The data hold 980,000 or so clones, with over 75% observed a single time. As to this clone: Its antigen is currently unknown.

The sequencing sample was made of memory CD4+ T cells sorted from blood. Subset: CD45RA-negative fraction. The TCR sequence derives from a man between 18 and 35 years old in good health.

CDR3 nucleotide sequence: TGTGCCAGCAGCTTAGCGTCCTTAGGGTACTATGGCTACACCTTC. It is translated as CASSLASLGYYGYTF. J is TRBJ1-2 and V is TRBV7-2; D ambiguous. The CDR3 spans 15 residues. The V gene's germline CDR1 is SGHTA and CDR2 FQGNSA. V lost 0 bases and J lost 3, with 11 bases in between.